The clone carrying this T cell receptor (beta chain) has only a few counts. Antigen unknown. TCRdb re-called clones via MiXCR from the PCR reads. The sample consists of 50,000 to 70,000 clones, just over 4% of them appearing once. This sample is part of a study of metastatic and nonmetastatic thyroid tumors. Whole-study context: Peripheral blood and tumor or nodule samples from malignant and benign thyroid patients were compared. The study, taken as a whole, reports: When malignant thyroid tumors were compared with benign nodules, TCR beta diversity was reportedly significantly higher in the malignant tumors. This held in both blood and tumor samples.

Patients underwent thyroid surgery, and none had received any treatment before it. The CDR3 totals 13 residues. Trimming pared 0 bases from V and 7 bases from J, leaving 7 bases between. Germline V gene sequence: CDR1 GTSNPN, CDR2 SVGIG (reference sequence). The sequenced material came from blood. The genes are TRBV30 and TRBJ1-6; the D is unclear. This TCR was recovered from a female donor with papillary thyroid cancer or a benign thyroid nodule (not recorded which). Some clones in this sample may be carry-over from other donors' samples. CDR3 bases: TGTGCCTGGAGTGTGGGCGACAATTCACCCCTCCACTTT. Its translation: CAWSVGDNSPLHF.